This T cell receptor beta chain was sequenced for a study of vaccination and CD4 T cells after COVID-19 (dated by TCRdb to between 2021 and 2022). About the study as a whole: The convalescent cohort comprised six males and four females, including two Hispanic individuals, seven Caucasians, two Asians and one multiracial person. Participants received two doses of either the Pfizer-BioNTech BNT162b2 vaccine (n=8) or the Moderna mRNA-1273 vaccine (n=2). Post-COVID blood samples from convalescent patients were collected a median of about 110 days after diagnosis, with a range of about 30 to 170 days. The time from the second vaccine dose to post-vaccine blood sampling had a median of roughly 70 days and ranged from roughly 13 to 241 days. Overlapping spike peptide pools from SARS-CoV-2 and from the common cold coronaviruses HCoV-NL63, HCoV-OC43 and HCoV-229E were used as culture stimuli. Control cultures used a CEFX viral epitope pool as positive control, an HIV-1 Nef peptide pool as negative control, or no peptide. The spike-specific CD4+ TCR repertoire was compared before and after mRNA vaccination in approximately 9 COVID-19 convalescent patients and a handful of infection-naive healthy vaccine recipients. Study-wide conclusions, independent of this receptor: Although the median number of SARS-CoV-2-reactive clonotypes went up from 20 to 25 after infection to around 39 after vaccination, the increase was not significant. Relatively few convalescent patients were included in the study, and early timepoints after natural infection were not analyzed. Among the post-vaccine SARS-CoV-2-reactive clones in convalescent patients, a median approximately 90% showed up only after vaccination, which suggests vaccine-specific priming. In convalescent patients, nearly all vaccine-specific clones (304 of 307) were found to be mono-reactive for SARS-CoV-2 spike rather than cross-reactive with common cold coronaviruses.

Regarding this clonotype: No antigen is known for it. Base qualities are not at hand, and no much larger clone is one base apart.

Libraries were constructed by PCR. DNA from cultured CD4+ T cells underwent TCR sequencing with the Oncomine TCR Beta short-read assay at the Johns Hopkins FTIC core. The QIAamp micro DNA kit was used to extract genomic DNA from the cultured CD4+ T cells. Oncomine TCR Beta libraries from cultured CD4+ T cells were pooled using unique dual indexes and sequenced on an Illumina iSeq 100. As for the authors' bioinformatics: Non-productive sequences were removed, and CDR3s not starting with C, not ending with F or W, or shorter than 7 amino acids were discarded. Antigen-specific clonotypes were identified using the MANAFEST web application through comparison of peptide-stimulated wells with reference and other culture wells. To be called positive, a clone needed an FDR below 0.05, an odds ratio above 5, and a productive frequency above 0.1% in at least two of three replicate wells. A clonotype was classed as cross-reactive if the clonotype showed significant expansion both in SARS-CoV-2 spike wells and in at least one common cold coronavirus spike condition. Using R version 3.6.1, CDR3 homology was evaluated through Levenshtein distances (stringdist) along with unrooted phylogenetic trees (ape). TCRdb redid the processing of the public reads, applying fastp at Q25 and MiXCR, and retained in-frame beta chains. Rows merge per CDR3 protein into single entries with the most common DNA and genes. These V and J calls derive from TCRdb rather than the authors' analysis. This sample gives 25,000 to 30,000 distinct CDR3 sequences in total; roughly 57% of them show up just once. The biggest ten clones account for less than 20% of the sample.

The treatment or condition label, read with the paper, signifies: approximately 10-day PBMC culture with coronavirus spike peptide pools or control peptides (ViraFEST assay). The study used the ViraFEST assay, which expanded antigen-specific T cells with peptide pools and then identified expanded clonotypes by TCR sequencing. The absence of prior SARS-CoV-2 infection in healthy vaccine recipients was confirmed by negative nucleocapsid antibody tests before and after vaccination. PBMCs were cultured at approximately 2 million per well in IMDM supplemented with approximately 5% human AB serum and 9.5 to 10 IU/ml IL-2, with approximately 9.2 ug/ml peptide pools added. On days 3 and 7, half of the culture medium was replaced with fresh IL-2-containing medium. After 10 to 11 days of culture, CD4+ T cells were isolated by negative selection using the EasySep CD4+ T cell isolation kit. PBMCs were separated from whole blood using Ficoll-Paque Plus gradient centrifugation and then either used fresh or cryopreserved at -140C. Triplicate wells were generally used for each culture condition.

Sequenced here: CD4+ T cells from blood, cultured in vitro, sampled after SARS-CoV-2 vaccination. The TCR sequence derives from a human donor who received a COVID-19 vaccine.

The nucleotide sequence is given as TGTGCCAGCAGCTCGGCCAGGGGATCACCCCTCCACTTT. Translated, this gives CASSSARGSPLHF. Recombination linked TRBV7-3 to TRBJ1-6; tentative D gene TRBD1, with 6 bases matching. CDR1 is given as SGHTA and CDR2 as FQGTGA, both from the germline V gene. There are 13 amino acids in the CDR3, from cysteine to phenylalanine inclusive. The sequence is cut down to CDR3 DNA, 39 bases in frame from base 1. V sheds 4 bases and J sheds 10 bases, leaving 11 bases between their ends.